These T cell receptor beta chains were read from a single sample in a study of T cells in Graves' hyperthyroidism and ophthalmopathy. Each CDR3 protein gets one entry after TCRdb re-called the multiplex PCR reads with MiXCR. The top ten hold roughly 9.6% of the sample, which has 300,000 to 400,000 distinct CDR3 sequences, over 11% seen once. Sequenced input: blood. These receptors were taken from a woman aged 55-75 years with Graves' hyperthyroidism. CDR3s include the opening cysteine and the closing phenylalanine or tryptophan. Where a row states a size, it is once, few, many or the class of an expanded clone; other rows omit it.

clone_size v_call cdr3_aa
. TRBV3-1 CASSQGRGVFGYTF
. TRBV6-1 CASSSYRGQYSYEQYF
few TRBV15 CATSSLRETEAFF
. TRBV20-1 CSAMVAGGHYNEQFF
. TRBV18 CASSGEPGLAGGPETQYF
many TRBV7-6 CASSLASGYNEQFF
many TRBV2 CASNAGLAGGSGEQYF
few TRBV19 CASSIGVLMNTEAFF
many TRBV5-1 CASSEAGTADTQYF
many TRBV29-1 CSGTENTEAFF
. TRBV11-2 CASSLSGIGDEQYF
many TRBV19 CATRDGTAQETQYF
many TRBV5-4 CASSLEARPDTGELFF
. TRBV28 CANSLRQGVIGELFF
. TRBV30 CAWSRGTEAFF
many TRBV19 CASSISGQPLTDTQYF
few TRBV6-2/TRBV6-3 CASSYLYRGPTGNTIYF
. TRBV11-3 CASSPFGLAVSETQYF
many TRBV18 CASSARGQAAADTQYF
many TRBV18 CASSPGTSSYNEQFF
many TRBV28 CASIRRPYTEAFF
many TRBV3-1 CASSQGAGEGEQYF
many TRBV7-9 CASSSWETQYF
. TRBV20-1 CSPQSGIGGYTF
few TRBV7-3 CASSSGLPYGEQFF
few TRBV7-2 CASSFPGQPQHF
many TRBV20-1 CSARDSGGDKTQYF